The rows below give T cell receptor beta chains drawn from one sample of a study of blood T cell repertoires in COVID-19. Assay: immunoSEQ multiplex PCR; the TCRdb copy retains only in-frame clones and omits some. The data contain 150,000 to 200,000 clones, around four fifths of them singletons. The sequencing sample was made of peripheral blood. All receptors derive from an elderly woman with acute or convalescent COVID-19. The CDR3 runs from the conserved cysteine through the conserved F or W. A D gene is named only where the DNA matches it firmly. A row's size may be missing; if present it is once, few, many or a size class.

d_gene	v_gene	j_gene	abundance	CDR3aa	CDR3nt
-	TRBV6-6	TRBJ2-6	once	CASTLSLSGANVLTF	TGTGCCAGCACCCTAAGCCTATCTGGGGCCAACGTCCTGACTTTC
-	TRBV9	TRBJ1-1	-	CASSVGALWPSDTEAFF	TGTGCCAGCAGCGTAGGGGCCCTATGGCCCTCGGACACTGAAGCTTTCTTT
-	TRBV15	TRBJ1-2	-	CATSRVMDFYYTF	TGTGCCACCAGCAGAGTCATGGACTTCTACTACACCTTC
TRBD1	TRBV29-1	TRBJ1-2	-	CSVEGGTGRFYGYTF	TGCAGCGTTGAAGGGGGGACAGGGCGATTCTATGGCTACACCTTC
TRBD1	TRBV2	TRBJ2-6	-	CASSITGTGSGANVLTF	TGTGCCAGCAGTATAACCGGGACAGGGTCTGGGGCCAACGTCCTGACTTTC
-	TRBV5-4	TRBJ1-6	-	CASSVGGKSSYNSPLHF	TGTGCCAGCAGCGTTGGGGGCAAGAGCTCCTATAATTCACCCCTCCACTTT
-	TRBV19	TRBJ2-6	once	CASSINSFSSGANVLTF	TGTGCCAGTAGTATAAACAGCTTCAGCTCTGGGGCCAACGTCCTGACTTTC
-	TRBV3-1/TRBV3-2	TRBJ1-1	-	CASSHGGRANTEAFF	TGTGCCAGCAGCCATGGAGGGAGGGCGAACACTGAAGCTTTCTTT
-	TRBV11-2	TRBJ2-2	-	CASSLTGKNTGELFF	TGTGCCAGCAGCTTGACGGGTAAAAACACCGGGGAGCTGTTTTTT
-	TRBV19	TRBJ2-1	-	CASSSYPSSYNEQFF	TGTGCCAGTAGTAGTTACCCGAGCTCCTACAATGAGCAGTTCTTC
-	TRBV6-6	TRBJ2-3	-	CASSYTDVSRGDTQYF	TGTGCCAGCAGTTACACGGACGTCTCCCGCGGGGATACGCAGTATTTT
-	TRBV5-1	TRBJ2-4	-	CASSLLFPGAPGKNIQYF	TGCGCCAGCAGCTTGCTTTTTCCTGGGGCGCCGGGCAAAAACATTCAGTACTTC
-	TRBV7-9	TRBJ1-1	once	CASSYVGSRSTEAFF	TGTGCCAGCAGCTACGTCGGGTCCCGCAGCACTGAAGCTTTCTTT
-	TRBV7-2	TRBJ2-7	-	CASRAGVSYEQYF	TGTGCCAGCAGGGCGGGTGTCTCCTACGAGCAGTACTTC
-	TRBV6-2/TRBV6-3	TRBJ1-1	few	CASSLGHLEAFF	TGTGCCAGCAGTTTGGGACACCTTGAAGCTTTCTTT
-	TRBV9	TRBJ2-2	few	CASGGTLNTGELFF	TGTGCCAGCGGCGGTACACTAAACACCGGGGAGCTGTTTTTT
TRBD1	TRBV5-1	TRBJ1-2	-	CASSAGRTGDGYTF	TGCGCCAGCAGCGCTGGCAGGACAGGGGATGGCTACACCTTC
-	TRBV21-1	TRBJ2-2	-	CASRRDRVRAGELFF	TGTGCCAGCAGGCGGGACAGGGTAAGGGCCGGGGAGCTGTTTTTT
-	TRBV19	TRBJ2-1	-	CASSIQSYNEQFF	TGTGCCAGTAGTATTCAGTCCTACAATGAGCAGTTCTTC
TRBD1	TRBV19	TRBJ1-1	-	CASSEGANTEAFF	TGTGCCAGTAGTGAGGGGGCGAACACTGAAGCTTTCTTT
TRBD1	TRBV19	TRBJ1-5	-	CASSVDRGPNQPQHF	TGTGCCAGTAGTGTAGACAGGGGCCCCAATCAGCCCCAGCATTTT
-	TRBV5-8	TRBJ2-3	once	CASSLEPRADTQYF	TGTGCCAGCAGCTTGGAACCGCGAGCAGATACGCAGTATTTT
TRBD2	TRBV5-1	TRBJ2-1	-	CASSAAGPYNEQFF	TGCGCCAGCAGCGCAGCGGGACCTTACAATGAGCAGTTCTTC
-	TRBV2	TRBJ2-3	-	CASSDRTLDTQYF	TGTGCCAGCAGTGATAGGACACTTGATACGCAGTATTTT
-	TRBV3-1/TRBV3-2	TRBJ1-5	-	CASSQDRWQPQHF	TGTGCCAGCAGCCAAGATCGGTGGCAGCCCCAGCATTTT
-	TRBV6-5	TRBJ1-2	-	CASSRGGANYGYTF	TGTGCCAGCAGTCGTGGGGGCGCGAACTATGGCTACACCTTC
-	TRBV4-3	TRBJ2-7	-	CASSQRQGYEQYF	TGCGCCAGCAGCCAACGGCAGGGCTACGAGCAGTACTTC
TRBD2	TRBV29-1	TRBJ2-1	-	CSVEEGLAGRRQFF	TGCAGCGTTGAAGAAGGACTAGCGGGACGACGGCAGTTCTTC
-	TRBV27	TRBJ2-5	-	CASSLKSSQETQYF	TGTGCCAGCAGTTTAAAATCGTCGCAAGAGACCCAGTACTTC
TRBD2	TRBV5-1	TRBJ2-1	once	CASNGLADDEQFF	TGCGCCAGCAACGGACTAGCGGACGATGAGCAGTTCTTC
-	TRBV5-6	TRBJ1-1	-	CASSPQGTEAFF	TGTGCCAGCAGCCCGCAGGGCACTGAAGCTTTCTTT
-	TRBV2	TRBJ2-7	-	CASKSGTKSAYEQYF	TGTGCCAGCAAGAGTGGGACAAAAAGCGCCTACGAGCAGTACTTC
-	TRBV29-1	TRBJ2-3	-	CSVVETRSTDTQYF	TGCAGCGTTGTTGAGACTAGGAGCACAGATACGCAGTATTTT
TRBD2	TRBV3-1/TRBV3-2	TRBJ2-1	-	CASSHAPGTSEDNEQFF	TGTGCCAGCAGCCACGCACCCGGGACTAGCGAGGACAATGAGCAGTTCTTC
-	TRBV19	TRBJ1-2	few	CASSITDPYGYTF	TGTGCCAGTAGTATAACAGACCCCTATGGCTACACCTTC
-	TRBV27	TRBJ1-1	-	CASSSPTGEAFF	TGTGCCAGCAGTTCGCCGACAGGAGAAGCTTTCTTT
-	TRBV4-1	TRBJ1-5	-	CASSQVSPAGQPQHF	TGCGCCAGCAGCCAAGTGTCTCCGGCGGGTCAGCCCCAGCATTTT
TRBD1	TRBV30	TRBJ1-4	-	CAWSVLRGPEEKLFF	TGTGCCTGGAGTGTACTCAGGGGGCCTGAAGAAAAACTGTTTTTT
TRBD1	TRBV3-1/TRBV3-2	TRBJ1-5	-	CASSPGGSSNQPQHF	TGTGCCAGCAGCCCAGGGGGCTCCAGCAATCAGCCCCAGCATTTT
-	TRBV7-2	TRBJ2-7	-	CASSLSPTNEQYF	TGTGCCAGCAGCTTATCGCCGACTAACGAGCAGTACTTC
-	TRBV3-1/TRBV3-2	TRBJ1-1	-	CASSSSHGGRTEAFF	TGTGCCAGCAGCTCTTCACACGGGGGTAGGACTGAAGCTTTCTTT
TRBD1	TRBV3-1/TRBV3-2	TRBJ1-3	once	CASSPTTGAGNTIYF	TGTGCCAGCAGCCCGACCACAGGGGCTGGAAACACCATATATTTT
-	TRBV30	TRBJ2-3	-	CAWDREGDTQYF	TGTGCCTGGGACAGGGAGGGAGATACGCAGTATTTT
TRBD2	TRBV7-9	TRBJ2-1	once	CASSPGLAGAHEQFF	TGTGCCAGCAGCCCAGGACTAGCGGGAGCCCATGAGCAGTTCTTC
TRBD1	TRBV28	TRBJ1-4	-	CASSWGTGEEKLFF	TGTGCCAGCAGCTGGGGGACAGGGGAAGAAAAACTGTTTTTT